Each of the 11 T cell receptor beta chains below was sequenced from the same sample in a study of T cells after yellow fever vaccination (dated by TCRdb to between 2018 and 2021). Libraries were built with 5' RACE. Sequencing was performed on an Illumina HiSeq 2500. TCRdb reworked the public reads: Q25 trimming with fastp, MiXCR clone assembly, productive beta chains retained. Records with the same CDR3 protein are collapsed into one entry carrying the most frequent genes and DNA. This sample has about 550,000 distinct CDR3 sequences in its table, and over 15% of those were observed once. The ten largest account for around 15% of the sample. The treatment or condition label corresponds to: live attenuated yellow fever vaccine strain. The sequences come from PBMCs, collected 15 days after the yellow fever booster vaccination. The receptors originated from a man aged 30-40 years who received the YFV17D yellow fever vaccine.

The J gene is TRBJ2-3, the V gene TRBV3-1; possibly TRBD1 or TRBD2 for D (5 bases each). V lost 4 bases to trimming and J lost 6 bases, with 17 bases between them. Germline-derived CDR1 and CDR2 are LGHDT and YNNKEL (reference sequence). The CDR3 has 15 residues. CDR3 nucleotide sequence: TGTGCCAGCAGCCCCTACGGGGCCGGCAAGGATACGCAGTATTTT. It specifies CASSPYGAGKDTQYF.

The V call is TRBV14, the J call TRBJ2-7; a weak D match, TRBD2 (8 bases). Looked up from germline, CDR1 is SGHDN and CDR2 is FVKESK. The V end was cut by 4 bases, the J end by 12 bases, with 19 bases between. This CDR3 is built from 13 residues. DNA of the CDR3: TGTGCCAGCAGCCGTAGGGACAGCGGGGGACCGTACTTC. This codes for CASSRRDSGGPYF.

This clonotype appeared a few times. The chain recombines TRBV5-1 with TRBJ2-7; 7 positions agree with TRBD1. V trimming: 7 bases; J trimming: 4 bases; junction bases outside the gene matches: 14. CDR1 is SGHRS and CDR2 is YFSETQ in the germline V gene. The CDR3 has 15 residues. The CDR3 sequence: CASSKADRVSYEQYF. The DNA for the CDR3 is TGCGCCAGCTCTAAGGCTGACAGGGTGAGTTACGAGCAGTACTTC. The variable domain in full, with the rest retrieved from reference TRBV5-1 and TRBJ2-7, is KAGVTQTPRYLIKTRGQQVTLSCSPISGHRSVSWYQQTPGQGLQFLFEYFSETQRNKGNFPGRFSGRQFSNSRSEMNVSTLELGDSALYLCASSKADRVSYEQYFGPGTRLTVT.

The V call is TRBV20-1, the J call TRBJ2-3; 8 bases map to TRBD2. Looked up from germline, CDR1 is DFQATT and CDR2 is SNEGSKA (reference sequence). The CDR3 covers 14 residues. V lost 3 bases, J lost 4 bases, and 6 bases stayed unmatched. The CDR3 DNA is TGCAGTGCTAGTAGCGGGGCAGGTGCAGATACGCAGTATTTT. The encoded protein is CSASSGAGADTQYF.

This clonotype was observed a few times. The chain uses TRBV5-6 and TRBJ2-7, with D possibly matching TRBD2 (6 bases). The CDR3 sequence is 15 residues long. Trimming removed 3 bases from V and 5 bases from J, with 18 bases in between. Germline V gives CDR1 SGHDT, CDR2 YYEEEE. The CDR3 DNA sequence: TGTGCCAGCAGCTCGACTGGAGGGGTAACGGACGAGCAGTACTTC. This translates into CASSSTGGVTDEQYF.

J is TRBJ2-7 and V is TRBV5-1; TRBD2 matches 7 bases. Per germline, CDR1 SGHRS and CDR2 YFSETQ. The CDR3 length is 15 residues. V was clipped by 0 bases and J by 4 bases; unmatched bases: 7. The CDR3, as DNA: TGCGCCAGCAGCTTGGCGGTCGGGGAGGGATACGAGCAGTACTTC. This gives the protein CASSLAVGEGYEQYF.

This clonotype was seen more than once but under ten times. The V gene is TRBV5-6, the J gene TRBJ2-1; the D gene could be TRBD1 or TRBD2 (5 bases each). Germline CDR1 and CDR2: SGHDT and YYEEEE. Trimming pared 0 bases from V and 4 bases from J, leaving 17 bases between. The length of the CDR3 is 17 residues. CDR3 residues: CASSLDSGTEIYNEQFF. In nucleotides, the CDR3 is TGTGCCAGCAGCTTGGATTCTGGGACGGAAATTTACAATGAGCAGTTCTTC. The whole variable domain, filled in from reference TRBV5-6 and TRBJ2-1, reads DAGVTQSPTHLIKTRGQQVTLRCSPKSGHDTVSWYQQALGQGPQFIFQYYEEEERQRGNFPDRFSGHQFPNYSSELNVNALLLGDSALYLCASSLDSGTEIYNEQFFGPGTRLTVL.

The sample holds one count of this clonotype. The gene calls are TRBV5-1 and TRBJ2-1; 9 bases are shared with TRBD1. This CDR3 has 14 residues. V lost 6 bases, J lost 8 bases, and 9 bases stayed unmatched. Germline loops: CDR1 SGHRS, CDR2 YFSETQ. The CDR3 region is CASNPGQGLDEQFF. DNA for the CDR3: TGCGCCAGCAACCCGGGACAGGGTTTAGATGAGCAGTTCTTC.

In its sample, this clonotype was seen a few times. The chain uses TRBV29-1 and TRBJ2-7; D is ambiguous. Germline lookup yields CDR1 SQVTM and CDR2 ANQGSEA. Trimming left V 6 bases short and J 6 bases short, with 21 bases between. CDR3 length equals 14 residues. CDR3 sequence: CSVVIALAPGEQYF. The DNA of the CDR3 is TGCAGCGTCGTCATAGCCCTGGCCCCTGGCGAGCAGTACTTC.

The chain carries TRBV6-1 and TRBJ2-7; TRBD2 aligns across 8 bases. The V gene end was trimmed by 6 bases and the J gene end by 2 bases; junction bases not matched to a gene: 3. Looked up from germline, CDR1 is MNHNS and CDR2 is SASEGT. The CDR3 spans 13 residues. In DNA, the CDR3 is TGTGCCAGCAGAGGGACTAGGACCTACGAGCAGTACTTC. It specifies CASRGTRTYEQYF.

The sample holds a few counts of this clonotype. This CDR3 is CASSWGRLSNEQFF. The CDR3 DNA follows: TGCGCCAGCAGCTGGGGTCGACTGTCCAATGAGCAGTTCTTC. The chain combines TRBV5-1 with TRBJ2-1; no reliable D call. In germline, CDR1 is SGHRS, CDR2 YFSETQ. V was trimmed by 3 bases and J by 6 bases, leaving 13 bases between them. There are 14 residues in the CDR3.